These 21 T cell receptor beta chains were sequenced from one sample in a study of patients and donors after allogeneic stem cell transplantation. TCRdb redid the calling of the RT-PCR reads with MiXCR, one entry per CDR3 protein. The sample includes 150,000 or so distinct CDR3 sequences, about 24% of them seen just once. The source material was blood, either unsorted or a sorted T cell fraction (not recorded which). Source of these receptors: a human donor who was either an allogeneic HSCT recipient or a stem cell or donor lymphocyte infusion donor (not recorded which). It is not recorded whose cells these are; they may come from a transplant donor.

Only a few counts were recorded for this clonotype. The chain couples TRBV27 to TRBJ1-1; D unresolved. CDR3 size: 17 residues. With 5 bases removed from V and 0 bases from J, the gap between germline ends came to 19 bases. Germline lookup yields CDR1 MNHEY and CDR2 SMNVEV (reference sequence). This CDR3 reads CASSPQEQIRLNTEAFF. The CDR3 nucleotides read TGTGCCAGCAGTCCCCAGGAACAGATAAGATTGAACACTGAAGCTTTCTTT.

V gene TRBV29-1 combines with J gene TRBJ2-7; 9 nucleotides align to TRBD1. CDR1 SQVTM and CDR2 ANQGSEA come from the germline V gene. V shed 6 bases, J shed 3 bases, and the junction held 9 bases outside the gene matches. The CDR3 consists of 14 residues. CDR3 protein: CSVSPGQGLYEQYF. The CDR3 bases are TGCAGCGTATCACCGGGACAGGGTCTCTACGAGCAGTACTTC.

The CDR3, as DNA: TGTGCCAGCAGTTGGACAGGAGACACCGGGGAGCTGTTTTTT. Its translation: CASSWTGDTGELFF. V gene TRBV12-3 or TRBV12-4 combines with J gene TRBJ2-2; 7 nucleotides agree with TRBD1. With 4 bases clipped from V and 3 bases from J, the junction kept 2 bases outside the gene matches. The CDR3 has 14 amino acids.

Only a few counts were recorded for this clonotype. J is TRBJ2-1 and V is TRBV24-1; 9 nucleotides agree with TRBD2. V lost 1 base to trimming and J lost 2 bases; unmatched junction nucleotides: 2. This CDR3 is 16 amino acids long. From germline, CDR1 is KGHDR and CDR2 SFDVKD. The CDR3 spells CATSDFSGGPYNEQFF. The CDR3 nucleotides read TGTGCCACCAGTGATTTTAGCGGGGGCCCCTACAATGAGCAGTTCTTC.

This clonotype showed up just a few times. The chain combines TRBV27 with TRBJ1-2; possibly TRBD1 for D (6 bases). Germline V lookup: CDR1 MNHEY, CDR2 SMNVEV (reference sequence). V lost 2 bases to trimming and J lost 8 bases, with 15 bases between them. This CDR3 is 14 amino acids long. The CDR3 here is CASSLISGAIGYTF. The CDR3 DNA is TGTGCCAGCAGTTTAATATCAGGGGCAATCGGCTACACCTTC.

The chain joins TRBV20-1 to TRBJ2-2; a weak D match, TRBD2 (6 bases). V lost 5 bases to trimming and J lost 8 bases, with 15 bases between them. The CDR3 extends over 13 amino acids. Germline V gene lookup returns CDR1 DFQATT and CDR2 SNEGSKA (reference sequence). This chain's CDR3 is CSASGVAVGELFF. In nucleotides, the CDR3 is TGCAGTGCTTCGGGGGTAGCTGTTGGGGAGCTGTTTTTT.

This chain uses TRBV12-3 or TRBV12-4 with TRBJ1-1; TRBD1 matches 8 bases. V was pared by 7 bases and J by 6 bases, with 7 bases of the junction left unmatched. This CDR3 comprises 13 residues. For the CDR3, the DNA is TGTGCCAGCAACTTAGACAGGGGCGCTGAAGCTTTCTTT. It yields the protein CASNLDRGAEAFF.

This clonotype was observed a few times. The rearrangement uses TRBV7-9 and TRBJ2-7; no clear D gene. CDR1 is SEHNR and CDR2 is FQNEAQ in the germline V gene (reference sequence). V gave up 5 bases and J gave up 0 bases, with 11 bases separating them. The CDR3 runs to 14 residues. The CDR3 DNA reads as TGTGCCAGCAGCCCAGCAAGCAGCTCCTACGAGCAGTACTTC. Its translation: CASSPASSSYEQYF.

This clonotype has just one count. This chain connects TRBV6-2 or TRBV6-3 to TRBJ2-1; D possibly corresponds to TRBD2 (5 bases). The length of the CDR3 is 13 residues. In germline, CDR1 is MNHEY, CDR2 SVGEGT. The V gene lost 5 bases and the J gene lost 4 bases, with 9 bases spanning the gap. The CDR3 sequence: CASSNGIYNEQFF. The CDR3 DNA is TGTGCCAGCAGTAACGGGATTTACAATGAGCAGTTCTTC.

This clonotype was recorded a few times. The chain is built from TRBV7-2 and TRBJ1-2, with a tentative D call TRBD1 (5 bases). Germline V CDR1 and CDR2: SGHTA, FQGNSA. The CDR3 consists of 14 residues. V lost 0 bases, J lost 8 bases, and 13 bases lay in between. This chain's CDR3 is CASSLAPRDGGYTF. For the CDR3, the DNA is TGTGCCAGCAGCTTAGCGCCCAGGGACGGCGGCTACACCTTC.

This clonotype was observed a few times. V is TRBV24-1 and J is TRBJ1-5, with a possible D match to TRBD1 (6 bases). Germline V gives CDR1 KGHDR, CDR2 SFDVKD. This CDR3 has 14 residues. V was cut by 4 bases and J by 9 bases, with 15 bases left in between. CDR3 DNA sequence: TGTGCCACCAGTGACCCTGGGGACAAATGGCCCCAGCATTTT. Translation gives CATSDPGDKWPQHF.

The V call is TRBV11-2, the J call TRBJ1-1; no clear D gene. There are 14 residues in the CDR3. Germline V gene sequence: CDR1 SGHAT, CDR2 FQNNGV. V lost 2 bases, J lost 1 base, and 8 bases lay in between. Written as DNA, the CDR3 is TGTGCCAGCAGCTTAAGTGTGGGGAACACTGAAGCTTTCTTT. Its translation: CASSLSVGNTEAFF.

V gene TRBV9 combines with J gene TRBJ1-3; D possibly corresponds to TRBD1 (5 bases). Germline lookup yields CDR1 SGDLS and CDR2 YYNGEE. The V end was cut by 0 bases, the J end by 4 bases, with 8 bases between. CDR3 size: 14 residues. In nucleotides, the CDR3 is TGTGCCAGCAGCGTAGTGGGGCCCGGAAACACCATATATTTT. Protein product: CASSVVGPGNTIYF.

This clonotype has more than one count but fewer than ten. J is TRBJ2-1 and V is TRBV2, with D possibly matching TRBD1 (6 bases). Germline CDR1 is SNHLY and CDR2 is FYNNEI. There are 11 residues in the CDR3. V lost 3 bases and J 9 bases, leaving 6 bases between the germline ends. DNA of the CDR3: TGTGCCAGCAGTGAGGGGGCTGAGCAGTTCTTC. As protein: CASSEGAEQFF.

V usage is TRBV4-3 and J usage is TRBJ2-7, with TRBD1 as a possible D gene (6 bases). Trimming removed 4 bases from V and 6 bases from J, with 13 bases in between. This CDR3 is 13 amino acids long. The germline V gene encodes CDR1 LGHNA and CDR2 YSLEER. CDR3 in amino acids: CASSPRQEFEQYF. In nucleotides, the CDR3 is TGCGCCAGCAGCCCTAGACAGGAATTCGAGCAGTACTTC.

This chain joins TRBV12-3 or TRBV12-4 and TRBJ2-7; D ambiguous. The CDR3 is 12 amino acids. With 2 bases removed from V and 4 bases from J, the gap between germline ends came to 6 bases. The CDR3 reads CASSLILYEQYF. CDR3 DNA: TGTGCCAGCAGTTTAATCTTGTACGAGCAGTACTTC.

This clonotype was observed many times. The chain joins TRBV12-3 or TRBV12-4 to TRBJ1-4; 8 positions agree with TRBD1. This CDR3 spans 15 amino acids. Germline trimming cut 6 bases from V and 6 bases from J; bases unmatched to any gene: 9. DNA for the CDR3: TGTGCCAGCAGACAAGGGACAGGTGGGGATGAAAAACTGTTTTTT. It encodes CASRQGTGGDEKLFF.

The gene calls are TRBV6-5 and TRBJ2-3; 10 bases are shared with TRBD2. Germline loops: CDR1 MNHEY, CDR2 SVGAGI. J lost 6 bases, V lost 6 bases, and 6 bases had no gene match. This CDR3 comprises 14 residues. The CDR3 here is CASSLSGRRDTQYF. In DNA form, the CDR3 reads TGTGCCAGCAGCCTTAGCGGGAGGAGGGATACGCAGTATTTT.

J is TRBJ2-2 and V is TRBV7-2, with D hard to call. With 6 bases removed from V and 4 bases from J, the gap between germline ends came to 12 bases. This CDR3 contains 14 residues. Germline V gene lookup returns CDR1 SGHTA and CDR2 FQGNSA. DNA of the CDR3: TGTGCCAGCAGACCAGGCTGGCCCACCGGGGAGCTGTTTTTT. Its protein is CASRPGWPTGELFF.

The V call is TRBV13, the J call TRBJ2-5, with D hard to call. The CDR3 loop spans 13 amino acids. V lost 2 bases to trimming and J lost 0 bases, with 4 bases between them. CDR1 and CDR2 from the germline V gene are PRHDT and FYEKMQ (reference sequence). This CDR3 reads CASSLKNQETQYF. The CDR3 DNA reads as TGTGCCAGCAGCTTAAAGAACCAAGAGACCCAGTACTTC.

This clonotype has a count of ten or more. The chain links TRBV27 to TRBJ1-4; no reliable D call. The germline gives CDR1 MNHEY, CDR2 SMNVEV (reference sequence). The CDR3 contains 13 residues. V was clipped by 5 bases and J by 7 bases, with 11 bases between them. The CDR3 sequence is CASSPRTGEKLFF. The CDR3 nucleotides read TGTGCCAGCAGTCCTCGGACCGGTGAAAAACTGTTTTTT.